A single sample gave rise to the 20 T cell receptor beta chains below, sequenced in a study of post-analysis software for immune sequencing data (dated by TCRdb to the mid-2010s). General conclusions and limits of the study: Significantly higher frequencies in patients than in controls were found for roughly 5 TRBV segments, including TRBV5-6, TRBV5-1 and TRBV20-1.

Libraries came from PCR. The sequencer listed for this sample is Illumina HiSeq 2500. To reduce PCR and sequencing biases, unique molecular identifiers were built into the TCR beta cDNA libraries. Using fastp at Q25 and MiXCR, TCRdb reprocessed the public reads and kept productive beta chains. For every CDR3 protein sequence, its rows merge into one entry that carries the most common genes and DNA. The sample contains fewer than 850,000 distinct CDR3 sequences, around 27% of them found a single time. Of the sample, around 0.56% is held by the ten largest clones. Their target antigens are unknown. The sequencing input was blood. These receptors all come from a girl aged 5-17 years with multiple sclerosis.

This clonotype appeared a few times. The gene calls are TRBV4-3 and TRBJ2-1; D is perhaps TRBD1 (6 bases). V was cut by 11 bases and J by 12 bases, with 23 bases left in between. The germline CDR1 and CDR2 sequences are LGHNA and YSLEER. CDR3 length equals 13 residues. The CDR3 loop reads CAVLGANTKGQFF. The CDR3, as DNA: TGCGCCGTCCTGGGGGCAAATACCAAAGGGCAGTTCTTC.

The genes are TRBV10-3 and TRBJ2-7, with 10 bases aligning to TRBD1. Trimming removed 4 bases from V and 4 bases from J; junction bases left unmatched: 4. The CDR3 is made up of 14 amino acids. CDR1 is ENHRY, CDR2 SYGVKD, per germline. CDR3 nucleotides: TGTGCCATCAGTGCGGGACAGGGGCAATACGAGCAGTACTTC. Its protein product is CAISAGQGQYEQYF.

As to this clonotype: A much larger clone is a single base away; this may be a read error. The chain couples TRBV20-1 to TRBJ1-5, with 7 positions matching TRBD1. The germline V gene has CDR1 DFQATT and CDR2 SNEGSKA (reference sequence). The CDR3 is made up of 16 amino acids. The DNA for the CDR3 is TGCAGTGCGGTGAAGGGGGCCGGCGATAGCAATCAGCCCCGGCATTTT. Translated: CSAVKGAGDSNQPRHF.

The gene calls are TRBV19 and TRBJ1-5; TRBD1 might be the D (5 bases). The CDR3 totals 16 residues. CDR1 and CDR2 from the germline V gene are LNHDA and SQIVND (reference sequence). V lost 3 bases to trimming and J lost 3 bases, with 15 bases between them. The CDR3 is CASSILGDPSNQPQHF. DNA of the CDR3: TGTGCCAGTAGTATTTTAGGGGACCCATCCAATCAGCCCCAGCATTTT.

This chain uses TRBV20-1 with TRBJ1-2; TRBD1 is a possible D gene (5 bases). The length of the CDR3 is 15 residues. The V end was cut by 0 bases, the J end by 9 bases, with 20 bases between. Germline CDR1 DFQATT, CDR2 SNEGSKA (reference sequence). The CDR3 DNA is TGCAGTGCTAGAGAAACGGGACTCAAGGTAGAAAGCTACACCTTC. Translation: CSARETGLKVESYTF.

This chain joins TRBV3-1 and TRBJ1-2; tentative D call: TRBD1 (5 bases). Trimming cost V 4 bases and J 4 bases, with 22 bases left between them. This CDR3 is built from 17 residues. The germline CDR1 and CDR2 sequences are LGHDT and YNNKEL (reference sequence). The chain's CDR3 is CASSPGTGGRYGYGYTF. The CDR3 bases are TGTGCCAGCAGCCCCGGGACCGGGGGTCGGTATGGCTATGGCTACACCTTC.

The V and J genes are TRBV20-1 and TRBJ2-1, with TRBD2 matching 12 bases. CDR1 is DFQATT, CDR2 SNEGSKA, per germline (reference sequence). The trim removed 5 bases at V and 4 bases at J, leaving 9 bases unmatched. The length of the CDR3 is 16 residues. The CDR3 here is CSALPTSGSRYNEQFF. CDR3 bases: TGCAGTGCTCTCCCGACTAGCGGGAGTCGGTACAATGAGCAGTTCTTC.

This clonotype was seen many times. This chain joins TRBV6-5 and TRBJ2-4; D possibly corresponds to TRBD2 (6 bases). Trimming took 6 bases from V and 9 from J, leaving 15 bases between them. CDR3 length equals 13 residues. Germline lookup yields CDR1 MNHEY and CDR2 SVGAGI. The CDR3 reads CASSYRETGIQYF. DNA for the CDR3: TGTGCCAGCAGCTACCGGGAGACCGGCATTCAGTACTTC.

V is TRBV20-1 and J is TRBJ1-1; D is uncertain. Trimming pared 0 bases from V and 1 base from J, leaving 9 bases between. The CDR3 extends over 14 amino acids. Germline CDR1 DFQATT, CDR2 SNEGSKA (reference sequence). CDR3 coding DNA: TGCAGTGCTAGAGAGGCGATGGGGAACACTGAAGCTTTCTTT. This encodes CSAREAMGNTEAFF.

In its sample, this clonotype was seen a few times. The CDR3 coding sequence is TGTGCCAGCAGATCGACGGGACTAGCGGGAGTCGAGCAGTACTTC. This gives the protein CASRSTGLAGVEQYF. The chain recombines TRBV7-9 with TRBJ2-7; 14 bases are shared with TRBD2. The CDR3 length is 15 residues. Trimming removed 6 bases from V and 6 bases from J; junction bases left unmatched: 7. CDR1 is SEHNR and CDR2 is FQNEAQ in the germline V gene (reference sequence).

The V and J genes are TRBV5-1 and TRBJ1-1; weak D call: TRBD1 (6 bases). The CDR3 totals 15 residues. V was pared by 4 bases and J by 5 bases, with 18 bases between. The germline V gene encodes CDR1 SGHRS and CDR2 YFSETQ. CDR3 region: CASSLAGVYSTEAFF. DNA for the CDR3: TGCGCCAGCAGCCTGGCAGGGGTCTACTCGACTGAAGCTTTCTTT.

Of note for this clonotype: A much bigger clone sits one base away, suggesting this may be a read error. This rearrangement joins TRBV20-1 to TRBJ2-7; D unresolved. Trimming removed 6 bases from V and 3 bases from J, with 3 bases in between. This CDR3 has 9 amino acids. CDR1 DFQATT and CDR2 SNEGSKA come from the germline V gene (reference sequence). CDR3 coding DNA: TGCAGTGCGCTCTACGAGCAGTACTTC. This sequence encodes CSALYEQYF.

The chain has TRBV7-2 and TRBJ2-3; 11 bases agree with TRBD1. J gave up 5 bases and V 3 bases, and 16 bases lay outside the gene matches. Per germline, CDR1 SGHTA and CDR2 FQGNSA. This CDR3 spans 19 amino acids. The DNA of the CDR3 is TGTGCCAGCAGCTTTTCGGGACGCGGGGGGACAGGGGGGGGAGATACGCAGTATTTT. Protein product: CASSFSGRGGTGGGDTQYF.

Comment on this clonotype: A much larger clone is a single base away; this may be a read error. The CDR3 sequence: CATKQGSGQGTQYF. The CDR3, as DNA: TGTGCCACTAAACAGGGGTCGGGGCAAGGGACCCAGTACTTC. The chain combines TRBV10-3 with TRBJ2-5; 7 bases fit TRBD1. The CDR3 runs 14 residues. Germline V gene data show CDR1 as ENHRY and CDR2 as SYGVKD.

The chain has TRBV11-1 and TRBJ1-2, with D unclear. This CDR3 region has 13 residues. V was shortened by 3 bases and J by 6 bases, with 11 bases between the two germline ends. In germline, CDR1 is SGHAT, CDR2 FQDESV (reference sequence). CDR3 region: CASSLKRIDGYTF. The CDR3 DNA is TGTGCCAGCAGCTTGAAACGGATTGATGGCTACACCTTC.

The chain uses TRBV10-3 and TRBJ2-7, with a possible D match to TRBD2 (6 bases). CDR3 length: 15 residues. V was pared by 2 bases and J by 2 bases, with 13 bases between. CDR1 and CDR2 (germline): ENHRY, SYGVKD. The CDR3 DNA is TGTGCCATCAGTGAGGGCCTAGCGAAAACCTACGAGCAGTACTTC. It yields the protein CAISEGLAKTYEQYF.

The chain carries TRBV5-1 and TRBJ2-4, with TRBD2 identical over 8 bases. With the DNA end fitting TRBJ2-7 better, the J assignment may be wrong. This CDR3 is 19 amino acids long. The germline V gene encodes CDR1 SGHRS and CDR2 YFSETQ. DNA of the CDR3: TGCGCCAGCAGCTTGGAGGGGACTAGGGATTCGCCGCTATCCTACGAGCAGTACTTC. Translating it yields CASSLEGTRDSPLSYEQYF.

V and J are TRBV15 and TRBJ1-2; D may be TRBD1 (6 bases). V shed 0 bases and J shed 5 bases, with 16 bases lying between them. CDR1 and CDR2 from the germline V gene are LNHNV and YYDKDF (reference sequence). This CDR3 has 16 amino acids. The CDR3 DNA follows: TGTGCCACCAGCAGAGACGAGGGGGTGGGGGCTTATGGCTACACCTTC. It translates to CATSRDEGVGAYGYTF.

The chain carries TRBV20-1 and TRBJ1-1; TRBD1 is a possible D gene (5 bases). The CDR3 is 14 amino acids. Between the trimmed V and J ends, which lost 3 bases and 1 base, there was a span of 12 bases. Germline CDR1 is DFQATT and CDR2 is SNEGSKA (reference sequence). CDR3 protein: CSARSSGANTEAFF. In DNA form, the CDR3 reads TGCAGTGCTAGGTCAAGTGGGGCGAACACTGAAGCTTTCTTT.

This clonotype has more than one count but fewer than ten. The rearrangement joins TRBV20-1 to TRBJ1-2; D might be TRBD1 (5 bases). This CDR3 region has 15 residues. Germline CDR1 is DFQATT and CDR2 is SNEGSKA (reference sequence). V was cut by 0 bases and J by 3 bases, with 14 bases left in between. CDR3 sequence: CSARDNDSPYYGYTF. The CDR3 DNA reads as TGCAGTGCTAGAGATAACGACAGTCCCTACTATGGCTACACCTTC.